Presented here are 14 T cell receptor beta chains from one specimen sequenced in a study of identical twins. Using its own MiXCR run on the 5' RACE reads, TCRdb lists one record per CDR3 protein. The sample includes around 670,000 distinct CDR3 sequences, 6.1% of them seen just once. Sequenced material: naive T cells sorted from blood. The source of these receptors is a man between 18 and 35 years old in good health.

This clonotype showed up just a few times. The chain combines TRBV12-3 or TRBV12-4 with TRBJ1-2; D is undetermined. V was trimmed by 3 bases and J by 6 bases, leaving 11 bases between them. The CDR3 has 13 residues. The CDR3 loop reads CASSFPGYDGYTF. DNA for the CDR3: TGTGCCAGCAGTTTTCCGGGGTACGATGGCTACACCTTC.

This clonotype was counted a few times. The chain combines TRBV20-1 with TRBJ1-5, with 8 positions matching TRBD1. The germline V gene encodes CDR1 DFQATT and CDR2 SNEGSKA (reference sequence). V dropped 5 bases and J dropped 2; count of bases not matched to a gene: 5. The CDR3 length is 14 residues. CDR3 sequence reads: CSAAGTGGNQPQHF. CDR3 nucleotide sequence: TGCAGTGCTGCCGGGACAGGAGGCAATCAGCCCCAGCATTTT.

This clonotype was detected ten times or more. The chain couples TRBV6-2 or TRBV6-3 to TRBJ2-4; 9 bases are shared with TRBD1. This CDR3 region has 16 residues. CDR1 is MNHEY and CDR2 is SVGEGT in the germline V gene. Germline trimming cut 6 bases from V and 1 base from J; bases unmatched to any gene: 7. The CDR3 sequence is CASRHRGLFAKNIQYF. In DNA form, the CDR3 reads TGTGCCAGCAGGCACAGGGGGCTATTTGCCAAAAACATTCAGTACTTC.

This chain connects TRBV20-1 to TRBJ1-1, with a possible D match to TRBD1 (5 bases). Trimming took 7 bases from V and 3 from J, leaving 12 bases between them. CDR1 is DFQATT and CDR2 is SNEGSKA in the germline V gene (reference sequence). The CDR3 is 12 residues long. The DNA for the CDR3 is TGCAGTGTTTCACGGGGGGACACTGAAGCTTTCTTT. Its translation: CSVSRGDTEAFF.

This clonotype was recorded at least ten times. The chain couples TRBV9 to TRBJ2-7, with 9 bases lining up with TRBD1. The CDR3 loop spans 15 amino acids. CDR1 SGDLS and CDR2 YYNGEE come from the germline V gene. V shed 2 bases and J 6 bases; nucleotides not matched to a gene: 9. CDR3 region: CASSVSGQGFIEQYF. Here the CDR3 DNA reads TGTGCCAGCAGCGTGTCGGGACAGGGTTTCATCGAGCAGTACTTC.

The sample holds many counts of this clonotype. The rearrangement joins TRBV7-2 to TRBJ2-7; D ambiguous. The CDR3 length is 14 residues. Germline V lookup: CDR1 SGHTA, CDR2 FQGNSA. V lost 4 bases, J lost 2 bases, and 12 bases lay in between. The CDR3: CASSSGVGPYEQYF. In nucleotides, the CDR3 is TGTGCCAGCAGCTCAGGAGTAGGGCCCTACGAGCAGTACTTC.

This clonotype showed up many times. The chain recombines TRBV11-2 with TRBJ2-3, with 9 bases matching TRBD2. CDR1 and CDR2 from the germline V gene are SGHAT and FQNNGV. Trimming removed 1 base from V and 6 bases from J; junction bases left unmatched: 8. The CDR3 sequence is 16 residues long. The CDR3 region has the DNA TGTGCCAGCAGCTTAGCTACCGGGACTAGCCGTGATACGCAGTATTTT. The encoded protein is CASSLATGTSRDTQYF.

This clonotype was counted at least ten times. The V and J genes are TRBV20-1 and TRBJ2-1; TRBD2 matches at 8 bases. V was clipped by 6 bases and J by 3 bases; unmatched bases: 10. CDR3 size: 15 residues. The germline gives CDR1 DFQATT, CDR2 SNEGSKA (reference sequence). This CDR3 is CSAVPSGSVYNEQFF. CDR3 nucleotide sequence: TGCAGTGCAGTTCCTAGCGGGTCCGTCTACAATGAGCAGTTCTTC.

This clonotype came up a few times. The rearrangement uses TRBV18 and TRBJ2-3; D gene ambiguous. V was shortened by 3 bases and J by 5 bases, with 12 bases between the two germline ends. Germline V gene lookup returns CDR1 KGHSH and CDR2 LQKENI. The CDR3 totals 14 residues. CDR3 DNA: TGTGCCAGCTCACCGGGAAGCGTTAAAGATACGCAGTATTTT. Translating it yields CASSPGSVKDTQYF. Full variable domain (missing parts from reference TRBV18 and TRBJ2-3): NAGVMQNPRHLVRRRGQEARLRCSPMKGHSHVYWYRQLPEEGLKFMVYLQKENIIDESGMPKERFSAEFPKEGPSILRIQQVVRGDSAAYFCASSPGSVKDTQYFGPGTRLTVL.

V is TRBV7-2 and J is TRBJ2-7; TRBD2 might be the D (6 bases). V was trimmed by 5 bases and J by 2 bases, leaving 13 bases between them. There are 14 residues in the CDR3. The V gene's germline CDR1 is SGHTA and CDR2 FQGNSA. CDR3 protein: CASSVPSGPYEQYF. In nucleotides, the CDR3 is TGTGCCAGCAGCGTCCCCAGCGGGCCCTACGAGCAGTACTTC.

Ten or more counts support this clonotype. V gene TRBV13 combines with J gene TRBJ1-1; the D is unclear. Germline lookup yields CDR1 PRHDT and CDR2 FYEKMQ (reference sequence). The CDR3 sequence is 14 residues long. V shed 5 bases and J shed 5 bases, with 15 bases lying between them. In DNA form, the CDR3 reads TGTGCCAGCAGCGTGGGGAGTCTGGGTACTGAAGCTTTCTTT. As protein: CASSVGSLGTEAFF.

This clonotype was seen a few times. The chain employs TRBV12-3 or TRBV12-4 and TRBJ2-2, with D tentatively TRBD2 (5 bases). Trimming cost V 6 bases and J 5 bases, with 13 bases left between them. The CDR3 spans 14 residues. For the CDR3, the DNA is TGTGCCAGCAGCCAAAGAACTAGTACCGGGGAGCTGTTTTTT. Its translation is CASSQRTSTGELFF.

This clonotype was picked up many times. The chain couples TRBV29-1 to TRBJ1-2; no firm D call. This CDR3 region has 13 residues. The germline gives CDR1 SQVTM, CDR2 ANQGSEA. V dropped 3 bases and J dropped 6 bases, with 14 bases sitting between them. CDR3 sequence (DNA): TGCAGCGTTGAGGGGTCCAGCCTAAATGGCTACACCTTC. As protein: CSVEGSSLNGYTF.

This clonotype was seen only a few times. This chain uses TRBV3-1 with TRBJ1-1, with 7 bases lining up with TRBD1. Germline lookup yields CDR1 LGHDT and CDR2 YNNKEL (reference sequence). The J segment lost 5 bases and the V segment lost 1 base, leaving 7 bases of the junction unmatched. The CDR3 has 15 residues. CDR3 amino acids: CASSQATGARTEAFF. CDR3 in DNA: TGTGCCAGCAGCCAAGCTACAGGGGCCCGGACTGAAGCTTTCTTT.